The present T cell receptor beta chain was sequenced within a study of blood T cell repertoires in COVID-19. As for the study in general: Sites in the United States, Italy and Spain provided acute and convalescent COVID-19 samples. From T cells, B-cell-depleted T cells, or PBMCs came the material, which was cDNA or gDNA.

The CDR3 runs 16 residues. V lost 5 bases to trimming and J lost 0 bases, with 14 bases between them. Germline V gene lookup returns CDR1 MGHDK and CDR2 SYGVNS. Original handling: Quantification of nucleated cells was approximated via reference gene primer amplification. Clones were read by immunoSEQ multiplex PCR, and TCRdb kept only the in-frame ones, dropping some. That table is the source of V, J and clone size, and D and trimming were worked out from the DNA. The sample contains approximately 190,000 clones, 84% of which appear only once. What was sequenced was peripheral blood. This receptor was identified in a man under 40 with active or convalescent COVID-19. The V and J genes are TRBV25-1 and TRBJ1-5; D uncertain. Here the CDR3 reads CASSPPNLYSNQPQHF. CDR3 coding DNA: TGTGCCAGCAGTCCCCCAAATCTCTATAGCAATCAGCCCCAGCATTTT.